The 15 T cell receptor beta chains listed next were all sequenced from one sample in a study of CD8 T cells in Susac syndrome (dated by TCRdb to 2018 to 2020). Library method: the immunoSEQ multiplex PCR assay. RNA was extracted with the RNeasy kit and roughly 0.5 to 1 ug was reverse transcribed using random hexamers. In TCRdb, the public reads were trimmed at Q25 with fastp and aligned with MiXCR, with productive beta chains retained. Identical CDR3 protein sequences are pooled into one entry, listed with their most common genes and DNA. For this sample there are 65,000 to 80,000 distinct CDR3 sequences; roughly 90% appear just once. The ten largest clones take up under 0.65% of the sample. The specimen was CD8+ T cells from PBMCs. These receptors originate from a human donor with multiple sclerosis.

J is TRBJ1-2 and V is TRBV7-8; 7 positions agree with TRBD1. CDR3 length: 18 amino acids. Germline CDR1 SGHVS, CDR2 FQNEAQ. V gave up 6 bases and J gave up 1 base; unmatched junction bases: 17. The CDR3 DNA reads TGTGCCAGCAGAAAATCCCAGGGGGGGGAATCTGATAACTATGGCTACACCTTC. Amino acid sequence: CASRKSQGGESDNYGYTF.

This clonotype was counted only a few times. The chain combines TRBV7-9 with TRBJ1-1; D is possibly TRBD1 (6 bases). Between the trimmed V and J ends, which lost 1 base and 3 bases, there was a span of 9 bases. The CDR3 extends over 14 amino acids. The germline V gene has CDR1 SEHNR and CDR2 FQNEAQ (reference sequence). This CDR3 reads CASSLVAGDTEAFF. The CDR3 bases are TGTGCCAGCAGCTTAGTGGCAGGGGACACTGAAGCTTTCTTT.

This chain joins TRBV9 and TRBJ2-3; D perhaps matches TRBD1 (6 bases). The CDR3 is 14 amino acids. The ends were cut back, 0 bases at V and 4 bases at J, with 9 bases in the middle. The V gene's germline CDR1 is SGDLS and CDR2 YYNGEE. The CDR3 loop reads CASSVGDNPDTQYF. DNA of the CDR3: TGTGCCAGCAGCGTAGGGGACAACCCAGATACGCAGTATTTT.

The V call is TRBV30, the J call TRBJ2-5, with TRBD2 matching over 12 bases. CDR1 and CDR2 (germline): GTSNPN, SVGIG (reference sequence). V lost 4 bases, J lost 5 bases, and 17 bases stayed unmatched. This CDR3 is 18 amino acids long. CDR3 in amino acids: CAWNSTATSGRGGETQYF. In DNA, the CDR3 is TGTGCCTGGAACTCCACGGCGACTAGCGGGAGAGGGGGGGAGACCCAGTACTTC.

The V and J genes are TRBV19 and TRBJ2-2; 9 nucleotides align to TRBD1. This CDR3 comprises 15 residues. Germline V gene lookup returns CDR1 LNHDA and CDR2 SQIVND (reference sequence). The V and J ends lost 3 bases and 5 bases, in that order; junction bases with no gene match: 4. The CDR3 region has the DNA TGTGCCAGTAGTATGACAGGGGGTAATACCGGGGAGCTGTTTTTT. Its protein product is CASSMTGGNTGELFF.

Here the CDR3 reads CASSYSGGSNQPQHF. In DNA, the CDR3 is TGTGCCAGCAGTTACTCGGGGGGTAGCAATCAGCCCCAGCATTTT. This chain links TRBV6-5 with TRBJ1-5; the D gene is possibly TRBD1 (5 bases). The germline CDR1 and CDR2 sequences are MNHEY and SVGAGI. The CDR3 contains 15 residues. Trimming removed 0 bases from V and 0 bases from J, with 6 bases in between.

The V gene is TRBV11-2, the J gene TRBJ2-1; TRBD2 matches 9 bases. Germline V gives CDR1 SGHAT, CDR2 FQNNGV. After removal of 6 bases from V and 0 bases from J, the junction contained 6 bases not matched to a gene. The length of the CDR3 is 16 residues. CDR3 nucleotide sequence: TGTGCCAGCAGGACGAAGCGGGAGGACTCCTACAATGAGCAGTTCTTC. This translates into CASRTKREDSYNEQFF.

This chain uses TRBV7-9 with TRBJ2-5; D is ambiguous. Germline V gives CDR1 SEHNR, CDR2 FQNEAQ (reference sequence). Trimming removed 1 base at V and 2 bases at J, with 8 bases between. This CDR3 has 14 amino acids. The chain's CDR3 is CASSLEWEQETQYF. In DNA form, the CDR3 reads TGTGCCAGCAGCTTAGAGTGGGAACAAGAGACCCAGTACTTC.

V usage is TRBV5-4 and J usage is TRBJ2-5; maybe TRBD1 (6 bases). Trimming pared 4 bases from V and 2 bases from J, leaving 18 bases between. This CDR3 has 16 amino acids. Germline lookup yields CDR1 SGHNT and CDR2 YYREEE (reference sequence). The CDR3 region is CASSAGVIAIQETQYF. CDR3 in DNA: TGTGCCAGCAGCGCAGGGGTTATAGCGATTCAAGAGACCCAGTACTTC.

V usage is TRBV2 and J usage is TRBJ1-1; 11 bases line up with TRBD1. This CDR3 is built from 17 residues. V dropped 9 bases and J dropped 2; count of bases not matched to a gene: 14. Germline V gives CDR1 SNHLY, CDR2 FYNNEI. The CDR3 sequence is CAREYGQGAVENTEAFF. CDR3 in DNA: TGTGCCAGAGAATACGGACAGGGGGCGGTAGAAAACACTGAAGCTTTCTTT.

This clonotype was found once. The chain has TRBV13 and TRBJ2-7, with 7 bases identical to TRBD1. In germline, CDR1 is PRHDT, CDR2 FYEKMQ (reference sequence). The CDR3 spans 13 residues. V lost 6 bases, J lost 5 bases, and 7 bases stayed unmatched. CDR3 sequence reads: CASRQGNVHEQYF. DNA of the CDR3: TGTGCCAGCAGACAGGGGAACGTCCACGAGCAGTACTTC.

This chain links TRBV7-2 with TRBJ2-3; tentatively, D is TRBD2 (6 bases). Germline CDR1 and CDR2: SGHTA and FQGNSA. V dropped 5 bases and J dropped 5 bases, with 17 bases sitting between them. CDR3 length equals 15 residues. The chain's CDR3 is CASSHGTSTGDTQYF. In nucleotides, the CDR3 is TGTGCCAGCAGCCACGGGACTTCCACCGGAGATACGCAGTATTTT.

V and J are TRBV5-4 and TRBJ1-2; D is unresolved. V was clipped by 0 bases and J by 0 bases, with 12 bases between them. Germline assignment: CDR1 SGHNT and CDR2 YYREEE (reference sequence). CDR3 length: 16 amino acids. CDR3 nucleotides: TGTGCCAGCAGCTTGGCCCGGTCGGATACTAACTATGGCTACACCTTC. It codes for CASSLARSDTNYGYTF.

This clonotype appeared a single time. The chain uses TRBV5-4 and TRBJ1-2, with D perhaps matching TRBD1 (5 bases). Trimming stripped 0 bases from V and 3 bases from J, with 9 bases between. The CDR3 is 14 amino acids. Germline assignment: CDR1 SGHNT and CDR2 YYREEE (reference sequence). The chain's CDR3 is CASSLGTRDYGYTF. CDR3 DNA sequence: TGTGCCAGCAGCTTGGGGACAAGAGACTATGGCTACACCTTC.

The V call is TRBV6-1, the J call TRBJ1-3; TRBD1 matches 7 bases. The CDR3 sequence is 15 residues long. Losses at the gene ends were 5 bases for V and 4 bases for J; bases not matched to a gene: 8. The germline CDR1 and CDR2 sequences are MNHNS and SASEGT. CDR3 in amino acids: CASSPGQVGGNTIYF. DNA for the CDR3: TGTGCCAGCAGTCCAGGACAGGTCGGCGGAAACACCATATATTTT.